This TCR beta chain was captured by sequencing in a study of sequential checkpoint blockade in melanoma. This clone was observed a few times. The trim removed 1 base at V and 8 bases at J, leaving 14 bases unmatched. The CDR3 runs 18 residues. Germline-derived CDR1 and CDR2 are SGHRS and YFSETQ. The repertoire was sequenced with immunoSEQ multiplex PCR; TCRdb's copy has only in-frame clones and lacks some. The table lists about 8,200 clones, 50% to 60% of them singletons. Treatment meaning: randomized to nivolumab then ipilimumab (arm A) or the reverse (arm B). From thawed PBMCs, live CD3+CD8+ cells negative for CD19 and CD56 were sorted.

Specimen: CD8+ T cells sorted from blood (inferred from file names), collected from a patient given nivolumab and ipilimumab in sequence. The V and J genes are TRBV5-1 and TRBJ2-1; the match to TRBD2 covers 11 bases. This receptor was identified in a human donor with melanoma. In nucleotides, the CDR3 is TGCGCCAGCAGCTTGTACGGGGCTAGCGGGGGGACTTGGGATGAGCAGTTCTTC. This encodes CASSLYGASGGTWDEQFF. The variable domain in full, with the rest retrieved from reference TRBV5-1 and TRBJ2-1, is KAGVTQTPRYLIKTRGQQVTLSCSPISGHRSVSWYQQTPGQGLQFLFEYFSETQRNKGNFPGRFSGRQFSNSRSEMNVSTLELGDSALYLCASSLYGASGGTWDEQFFGPGTRLTVL.